This T cell receptor (beta chain) was sequenced for a study of cytomegalovirus exposure and HLA in healthy donors. This clone was seen just once. This CDR3 has 12 residues. Germline V gene lookup returns CDR1 SEHNR and CDR2 FQNEAQ (reference sequence). V lost 1 base and J 6 bases, leaving 6 bases between the germline ends. All the people who gave samples were healthy bone marrow donors. Vbeta (60) and Jbeta (13) primers were used in the PCR. Libraries were prepared by immunoSEQ multiplex PCR; TCRdb keeps only in-frame clonotypes and omits some of them. Among under 200,000 clones listed, 75% to 85% were seen once.

This chain links TRBV7-9 with TRBJ1-1; D is unresolved. Sequenced material: PBMCs. This TCR was sampled from a woman between 18 and 30 years old in good health and CMV-seronegative. In DNA, the CDR3 is TGTGCCAGCAGCTTAGGGAGTCCTGAAGCTTTCTTT. Protein: CASSLGSPEAFF. The variable domain in full, with the rest retrieved from reference TRBV7-9 and TRBJ1-1, is DTGVSQNPRHKITKRGQNVTFRCDPISEHNRLYWYRQTLGQGPEFLTYFQNEAQLEKSRLLSDRFSAERPKGSFSTLEIQRTEQGDSAMYLCASSLGSPEAFFGQGTRLTVV.